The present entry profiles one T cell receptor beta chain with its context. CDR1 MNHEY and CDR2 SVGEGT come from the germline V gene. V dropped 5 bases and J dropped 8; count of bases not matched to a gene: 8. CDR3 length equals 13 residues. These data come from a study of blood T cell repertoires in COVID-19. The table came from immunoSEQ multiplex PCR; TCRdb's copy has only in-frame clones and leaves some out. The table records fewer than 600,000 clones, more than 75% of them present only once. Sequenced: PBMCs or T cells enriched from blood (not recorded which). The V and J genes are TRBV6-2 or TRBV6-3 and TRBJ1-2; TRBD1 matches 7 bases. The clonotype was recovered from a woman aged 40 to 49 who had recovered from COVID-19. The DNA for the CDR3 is TGTGCCAGCAGTCCCGACAGGGTTGCGGGCTACACCTTC. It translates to CASSPDRVAGYTF.